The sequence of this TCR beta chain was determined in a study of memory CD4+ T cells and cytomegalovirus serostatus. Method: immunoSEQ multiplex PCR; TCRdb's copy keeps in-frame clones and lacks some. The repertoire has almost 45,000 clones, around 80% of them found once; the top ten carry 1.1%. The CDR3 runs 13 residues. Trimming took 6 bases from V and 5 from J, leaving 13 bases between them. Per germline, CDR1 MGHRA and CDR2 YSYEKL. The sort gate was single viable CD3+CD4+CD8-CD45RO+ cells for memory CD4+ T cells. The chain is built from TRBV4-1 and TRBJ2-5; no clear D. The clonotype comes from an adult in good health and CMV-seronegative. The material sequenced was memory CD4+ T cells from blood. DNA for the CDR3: TGCGCCAGCAGTAGACTCCATGGGGAGACCCAGTACTTC. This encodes CASSRLHGETQYF.